A selection of T cell receptor beta chains follows, all from one sample in a study of shared T cell receptors in the human thymus. The table came from immunoSEQ multiplex PCR; TCRdb's copy has only in-frame clones and leaves some out. Altogether under 850,000 clones are present, 85% to 90% being singletons, with the ten largest covering approximately 0.01%. Separately, the same data were catalogued under a study of human thymus T cells.

Material: thymocytes. These receptors all stem from a boy in the first two years of life with a congenital heart defect. The CDR3 runs from the conserved cysteine through the conserved F or W. The D gene is left open where the match is weak.

j_gene,d_gene,v_gene,CDR3aa
TRBJ2-7,.,TRBV21-1,CASSKEQLTYEQYF
TRBJ1-1,.,TRBV30,CAWSDLTRHTEAFF
TRBJ2-7,.,TRBV28,CASIRQGGYEQYF
TRBJ2-1,.,TRBV27,CASKGRAGKEDEQFF
TRBJ2-4,.,TRBV19,CASRAGTRLAKNIQYF
TRBJ1-3,.,TRBV25-1,CASSEEVSGNTIYF
TRBJ2-7,TRBD2,TRBV4-3,CASSQGLAVYEQYF
TRBJ2-7,.,TRBV7-3,CASVGRLAAAYEQYF
TRBJ2-3,TRBD1,TRBV27,CASSSQKPGQGAASSTDTQYF
TRBJ1-4,.,TRBV2,CASTTPSKDEKLFFEKLFF
TRBJ2-6,TRBD1,TRBV5-1,CASSLAKDRVGANVLTF
TRBJ2-7,TRBD2,TRBV6-1,CASSVDEAGVGNEQYF
TRBJ2-1,TRBD2,TRBV7-3,CASSLGEKREPYNEQFF
TRBJ2-7,.,TRBV7-2,CASSSRDWTTYEQYF
TRBJ2-3,.,TRBV5-6,CASSLTEFPDTQYF
TRBJ1-4,.,TRBV30,CAWSGRGSNEKLFF
TRBJ2-7,TRBD2,TRBV10-2,CASRGLANEQYF
TRBJ2-1,TRBD2,TRBV4-3,CASSLTGALRSGSENEQFF
TRBJ1-1,.,TRBV4-2,CASSQDCPGRGDLNTEAFF
TRBJ2-2,TRBD2,TRBV9,CASSVARSGKGELFF
TRBJ2-5,.,TRBV30,CAIAAGGRWETQYF
TRBJ2-3,.,TRBV10-3,CATGIGTQYF
TRBJ2-3,.,TRBV28,CASSLRLTDTQYF
TRBJ2-2,TRBD1,TRBV29-1,CSGRQGSGGELFF
TRBJ2-7,.,TRBV5-6,CASRFGGVLSYEQYF
TRBJ1-2,.,TRBV29-1,CSAQDGEEGYTF
TRBJ2-1,.,TRBV4-3,CASSQETGERNKVEQFF
TRBJ2-7,TRBD2,TRBV9,CASSVGGLAGFYEQYF
TRBJ1-2,.,TRBV4-1,CASSQYPPRVNYGYTF
TRBJ2-2,TRBD1,TRBV2,CASSPTGGAGGELFF
TRBJ2-6,.,TRBV19,CASSSGGGAPSGANVLTF
TRBJ2-7,.,TRBV6-6,CASNQRRGLSYEQYF
TRBJ2-6,.,TRBV27,CASSLRGSTGANVLTF
TRBJ1-5,TRBD1,TRBV30,CAWDRGGNQPQHF
TRBJ1-5,.,TRBV15,CATSRGREQPQHF
TRBJ2-7,TRBD1,TRBV10-3,CAISETPGQELPFFHEQYF
TRBJ2-7,TRBD1,TRBV6-1,CVSSVRTGGNEQYF
TRBJ2-7,.,TRBV6-6,CASSLGTSEQYF
TRBJ1-5,.,TRBV28,CASGQRGRTGNQPQHF
TRBJ1-2,TRBD1,TRBV2,CASRPRDSSYGYPF
TRBJ2-7,.,TRBV9,CASSPGDWDSPAYEQYF
TRBJ2-7,TRBD2,TRBV10-3,CAIRGGTSGSYEQYF
TRBJ1-2,TRBD1,TRBV6-5,CASSGTETNYGYTF